The clone carrying this T cell receptor (beta chain) has ten or more counts. Read data end 3 residues before the CDR3 end; the end is taken from the germline J gene. This sample was taken from a study of T cell clonality in common variable immunodeficiency. Assay used: immunoSEQ multiplex PCR; TCRdb lists only in-frame clones, some missing. This sample has roughly 50,000 clones, each found more than once. V dropped 6 bases and J dropped 6; count of bases not matched to a gene: 7. This CDR3 is 14 amino acids long. CDR1 is DFQATT and CDR2 is SNEGSKA in the germline V gene (reference sequence). Donors gave roughly 5 to 8.5 ml heparinized peripheral whole blood.

What was sequenced was peripheral blood mononuclear cells. The sequence was obtained from a person aged 18-69 years in good health. The V gene is TRBV20-1, the J gene TRBJ2-7; TRBD2 agrees at 14 bases. The CDR3 loop reads CSAPGLAGDGEQYF. Incomplete CDR3 DNA: TGCAGTGCGCCGGGACTAGCGGGAGACGGCGAG.